The 20 T cell receptor beta chains given below trace back to one sample, sequenced in a study of T cells in Graves' hyperthyroidism and ophthalmopathy. TCR beta CDR3 regions were amplified from RNA transcripts. In the first-round RT-PCR of the TCR CDR3, the HTBI primer set was used. MiXCR, run by TCRdb on the multiplex PCR reads, gives a single entry per CDR3 protein. The table lists about 400,000 distinct CDR3 sequences, about 15% of them singletons. Sequencing was carried out using blood. The receptor set was obtained from a woman aged 18 to 35 with Graves' hyperthyroidism.

There are many counts of this clonotype. V and J are TRBV2 and TRBJ1-3; D not resolved. The germline V gene encodes CDR1 SNHLY and CDR2 FYNNEI. V was cut by 8 bases and J by 0 bases, with 14 bases left in between. The length of the CDR3 is 15 residues. DNA for the CDR3: TGTGCCAGCCGGGTGGCAGCGAGCTCTGGAAACACCATATATTTT. Translated: CASRVAASSGNTIYF. The full variable domain, in which reference TRBV2 and TRBJ1-3 provide the parts outside the CDR3, is EPEVTQTPSHQVTQMGQEVILRCVPISNHLYFYWYRQILGQKVEFLVSFYNNEISEKSEIFDDQFSVERPDGSNFTLKIRSTKLEDSAMYFCASRVAASSGNTIYFGEGSWLTVV.

The sample holds a few counts of this clonotype. The chain recombines TRBV20-1 with TRBJ2-7; no firm D call. The V gene lost 7 bases and the J gene lost 6 bases, with 10 bases spanning the gap. The CDR3 is made up of 10 amino acids. CDR1 and CDR2 from the germline V gene are DFQATT and SNEGSKA (reference sequence). The CDR3 region has the DNA TGCAGTGTTAGGAGTGTCGAGCAGTACTTC. Protein sequence: CSVRSVEQYF.

This clonotype was seen many times. The genes are TRBV10-3 and TRBJ1-2, with unresolved D. Germline values: CDR1 ENHRY, CDR2 SYGVKD. V was shortened by 2 bases and J by 4 bases, with 5 bases between the two germline ends. CDR3 length: 12 amino acids. The CDR3 sequence: CAISEGAYGYTF. The CDR3 DNA is TGTGCCATCAGTGAGGGTGCCTATGGCTACACCTTC.

This clonotype was seen ten or more times. The rearrangement links TRBV13 to TRBJ2-3; perhaps TRBD1 as D (6 bases). V lost 4 bases and J lost 1, with 9 bases in between. Germline loops: CDR1 PRHDT, CDR2 FYEKMQ (reference sequence). The CDR3 length is 14 residues. The CDR3 sequence: CASSSTGRTDTQYF. The DNA for the CDR3 is TGTGCCAGCAGCTCGACAGGACGCACAGATACGCAGTATTTT.

Ten or more counts support this clonotype. The J gene is TRBJ1-5, the V gene TRBV2; D perhaps matches TRBD1 (5 bases). This CDR3 contains 14 residues. V lost 4 bases, J lost 3 bases, and 10 bases lay in between. From germline, CDR1 is SNHLY and CDR2 FYNNEI. Here the CDR3 DNA reads TGTGCCAGCAGTGCGGGGCAGTACAATCAGCCCCAGCATTTT. Its protein product is CASSAGQYNQPQHF.

This clonotype was recorded a few times. This rearrangement joins TRBV18 to TRBJ1-2; tentative D call: TRBD1 (5 bases). The ends were cut back, 1 base at V and 4 bases at J, with 13 bases in the middle. Germline lookup yields CDR1 KGHSH and CDR2 LQKENI. The CDR3 has 15 residues. CDR3 protein: CASSPRREMAYGYTF. CDR3 DNA sequence: TGTGCCAGCTCACCACGCAGGGAGATGGCCTATGGCTACACCTTC.

In its sample, this clonotype was seen many times. The chain joins TRBV5-1 to TRBJ2-1, with 7 bases aligning to TRBD1. Losses at the gene ends were 5 bases for V and 6 bases for J; bases not matched to a gene: 2. CDR3 size: 12 residues. CDR1 is SGHRS and CDR2 is YFSETQ in the germline V gene. Here the CDR3 DNA reads TGCGCCAGCAGTCGGGACAGCAATGAGCAGTTCTTC. This sequence encodes CASSRDSNEQFF.

The chain recombines TRBV7-8 with TRBJ2-7; weak D call: TRBD1 (6 bases). V was pared by 5 bases and J by 0 bases, with 11 bases between. Germline lookup yields CDR1 SGHVS and CDR2 FQNEAQ. This CDR3 contains 14 residues. CDR3 sequence: CASSVDSSSYEQYF. In DNA, the CDR3 is TGTGCCAGCAGCGTGGACAGCAGCTCCTACGAGCAGTACTTC.

Many counts were recorded for this clonotype. This chain uses TRBV7-8 with TRBJ2-1; no definite D call. The CDR3 has 15 residues. Trimming shortened V by 1 base and J by 0 bases, and 7 bases separated the two germline ends. Germline lookup yields CDR1 SGHVS and CDR2 FQNEAQ. The CDR3 loop reads CASSLGRNSYNEQFF. The CDR3 bases are TGTGCCAGCAGCTTAGGGCGAAACTCCTACAATGAGCAGTTCTTC.

This chain connects TRBV4-2 to TRBJ2-6, with D maybe TRBD2 (5 bases). This CDR3 comprises 15 residues. Trimming removed 1 base at V and 3 bases at J, with 7 bases between. Per the germline V gene, CDR1 is LGHNA and CDR2 is YNFKEQ. The CDR3 DNA sequence: TGTGCCAGCAGCCAAGTCCGGGGTGGGGCCAACGTCCTGACTTTC. It is translated as CASSQVRGGANVLTF.

This clonotype was seen repeatedly, ten times or more. The chain joins TRBV5-1 to TRBJ2-7; a weak D match, TRBD2 (5 bases). In germline, CDR1 is SGHRS, CDR2 YFSETQ. The CDR3 is 13 residues long. V lost 4 bases, J lost 7 bases, and 15 bases lay in between. The CDR3 spells CASSRERGVEQYF. Here the CDR3 DNA reads TGCGCCAGCAGCAGAGAACGGGGAGTAGAGCAGTACTTC.

The CDR3 here is CASSALLGMWTDTQYF. In nucleotides, the CDR3 is TGTGCCAGCAGTGCCCTACTGGGGATGTGGACAGATACGCAGTATTTT. The J gene is TRBJ2-3, the V gene TRBV12-3 or TRBV12-4, with D unresolved. The CDR3 spans 16 residues. Trimming took off 5 bases at V and 3 bases at J, with 18 bases between the two ends.

The chain couples TRBV6-1 to TRBJ1-1; possible D gene TRBD1, 5 bases. CDR1 is MNHNS and CDR2 is SASEGT in the germline V gene. Trimming cost V 6 bases and J 1 base, with 12 bases left between them. The CDR3 sequence is 14 residues long. The CDR3 DNA is TGTGCCAGCAGACCAGGACAAGCGAACACTGAAGCTTTCTTT. Translation gives CASRPGQANTEAFF.

This clonotype was counted at least ten times. The chain combines TRBV12-3 or TRBV12-4 with TRBJ1-5; 9 bases match TRBD1. The length of the CDR3 is 13 residues. Unmatched junction bases numbered 4, after V lost 7 bases and J lost 6 bases. The CDR3 bases are TGTGCCAGCACCCGACAGGGGGGTCAGCCCCAGCATTTT. It specifies CASTRQGGQPQHF.

This chain uses TRBV3-1 with TRBJ2-2; 12 bases match TRBD2. The CDR3 is 16 amino acids. The V gene end was trimmed by 4 bases and the J gene end by 7 bases; junction bases not matched to a gene: 7. Germline V gives CDR1 LGHDT, CDR2 YNNKEL (reference sequence). CDR3 protein: CASSLPLAGGYGELFF. DNA for the CDR3: TGTGCCAGCAGCCTACCGCTAGCGGGAGGGTACGGGGAGCTGTTTTTT.

This clonotype has at least ten counts. This rearrangement joins TRBV7-3 to TRBJ2-5, with 12 bases identical to TRBD2. There are 16 residues in the CDR3. The V gene end was trimmed by 5 bases and the J gene end by 6 bases; junction bases not matched to a gene: 10. Germline CDR1 SGHTA, CDR2 FQGTGA. The CDR3 DNA reads as TGTGCCAGCAGCCCTACACTAGCGGGAGGAATGAAGACCCAGTACTTC. It yields the protein CASSPTLAGGMKTQYF.

In this sample, this clonotype turned up many times. The junction departs from germline at one end; a sequencing error may be responsible. The CDR3 region is CVSSQGHKAEQFF. In nucleotides, the CDR3 is TGTGTCAGCAGCCAAGGACACAAGGCTGAGCAGTTCTTC. This chain links TRBV3-1 with TRBJ2-1; maybe TRBD1 (5 bases). The CDR3 loop spans 13 amino acids. Germline V lookup: CDR1 LGHDT, CDR2 YNNKEL (reference sequence).

This clonotype was seen more than once but under ten times. The rearrangement joins TRBV5-1 to TRBJ1-3; no definite D call. Germline V gene data show CDR1 as SGHRS and CDR2 as YFSETQ. Trimming took off 0 bases at V and 0 bases at J, with 13 bases between the two ends. The CDR3 is 17 residues long. The CDR3 DNA sequence: TGCGCCAGCAGCTTGGGAGTAGGAGCTGGCTCTGGAAACACCATATATTTT. Residues: CASSLGVGAGSGNTIYF.

The genes are TRBV4-1 and TRBJ2-3, with a weak D call TRBD2 (6 bases). The CDR3 has 15 amino acids. CDR1 and CDR2 from the germline V gene are MGHRA and YSYEKL. Trimming pared 1 base from V and 6 bases from J, leaving 14 bases between. The DNA of the CDR3 is TGCGCCAGCAGCCAAGGAGGGACTCCCGGCGATACGCAGTATTTT. It translates to CASSQGGTPGDTQYF.

In its sample, this clonotype was seen once. The V call is TRBV5-5, the J call TRBJ2-3; the match to TRBD2 covers 14 bases. Germline CDR1 and CDR2: SGHKS and YYEKEE (reference sequence). Trimming cost V 5 bases and J 2 bases; bases outside gene matches: 7. This CDR3 has 17 amino acids. Here the CDR3 DNA reads TGTGCCAGCAGACCCCGACTAGCGGGGGGGGCCACAGATACGCAGTATTTT. It specifies CASRPRLAGGATDTQYF.